This passage covers 2 T cell receptor beta chains from one sample sequenced in a study of shared clonotypes between healthy human individuals. Sequenced by immunoSEQ multiplex PCR; TCRdb stores in-frame clones only, minus some. This sample has about 1.5 million clones, with roughly 95% found just once. The sample was naive CD4+ T cells sorted from blood. Subset defined: CD45RA+ positively selected. The receptors shown here come from a man aged 25 to 40 in good health.

This sequence joins TRBV2 and TRBJ2-7; D uncertain. The CDR3 sequence is 13 residues long. V was cut by 0 bases and J by 6 bases, with 9 bases left in between. The V gene's germline CDR1 is SNHLY and CDR2 FYNNEI. CDR3: CASSEAATGEQYF. Written as DNA, the CDR3 is TGTGCCAGCAGTGAAGCTGCGACCGGCGAGCAGTACTTC.

The chain recombines TRBV28 with TRBJ2-7, with no clear D. Germline V gives CDR1 MDHEN, CDR2 SYDVKM. V lost 8 bases to trimming and J lost 5 bases, with 16 bases between them. The CDR3 spans 13 residues. CDR3 in DNA: TGTGCCAGCCTCCCCTCCCCCCTAGACGAGCAGTACTTC. Translating gives CASLPSPLDEQYF.